This T cell receptor (beta chain) was found in a study of CD8 T cells in Susac syndrome. The authors reverse transcribed about 0.5 to 1 ug RNA with random hexamers. A single record per CDR3 protein comes from TCRdb applying MiXCR to the immunoSEQ multiplex PCR reads. The sample contains under 95,000 distinct CDR3 sequences, roughly 94% of which appear only once. Germline-derived CDR1 and CDR2 are SQVTM and ANQGSEA. V lost 0 bases to trimming and J lost 7 bases, with 18 bases between them. This CDR3 spans 16 amino acids. The chain is built from TRBV29-1 and TRBJ2-2, with D perhaps being TRBD1 or TRBD2 (5 bases each). The sample was CD8+ T cells from PBMCs. This receptor was identified in a human donor with Susac syndrome. CDR3 residues: CSVEDRQGRNSGELFF. For the CDR3, the DNA is TGCAGCGTTGAAGACCGGCAGGGACGTAATAGCGGGGAGCTGTTTTTT.